One sample yielded the 27 T cell receptor beta chains listed below, sequenced in a study of T-cell reconstitution after alpha-beta-depleted transplantation in children (dated by TCRdb to between 2015 and 2016). What this sample's treatment or condition label stands for: allogeneic hematopoietic cell transplantation with graft depleted of TCRalphabeta T cells and CD19 B cells. The receptor library was made with PCR. This sample was sequenced with an Illumina HiSeq 2500. To normalize quantification of the TCRbeta repertoire, the TCR libraries were built with molecular barcoding that relied on unique molecular identifiers. Using fastp trimming at Q25 and MiXCR clonotype assembly, TCRdb reanalyzed the public sequencing data and kept in-frame beta chains. Each CDR3 protein gets just one entry, which takes the most common genes and DNA from the rows behind it. This sample holds 550,000 to 800,000 distinct CDR3 sequences; around 13% were observed only once. The ten largest make up 0.65% to 0.9% of the sample.

This specimen was PBMCs, taken before TCRalphabeta/CD19-depleted stem cell transplant. These receptors came from a girl aged 2-15 years with congenital amegakaryocytic thrombocytopenia, due to receive a stem cell transplant.

The CDR3 DNA reads TGTGCCAGCAGCCAGGGACTAGAATACAATGAGCAGTTCTTC. It translates to CASSQGLEYNEQFF. The V gene is TRBV7-6, the J gene TRBJ2-1; 8 bases match TRBD2. Germline V gene lookup returns CDR1 SGHVS and CDR2 FNYEAQ. V was clipped by 5 bases and J by 4 bases; unmatched bases: 4. The CDR3 runs 14 residues.

This clonotype was seen many times. The chain has TRBV15 and TRBJ1-1; D gene unclear. Germline V gives CDR1 LNHNV, CDR2 YYDKDF (reference sequence). V dropped 0 bases and J dropped 0 bases, with 11 bases sitting between them. The CDR3 contains 16 residues. Here the CDR3 reads CATSRDLGSMNTEAFF. DNA of the CDR3: TGTGCCACCAGCAGAGATCTCGGCAGTATGAACACTGAAGCTTTCTTT.

This clonotype was recorded many times. The CDR3 DNA reads TGTGCCAGCAGTGGTGTCGTCGGAGGGGCCATAACCAAAAACATTCAGTACTTC. Protein sequence: CASSGVVGGAITKNIQYF. The genes are TRBV12-3 or TRBV12-4 and TRBJ2-4, with D perhaps TRBD2 (6 bases). CDR3 length: 18 residues. V was clipped by 5 bases and J by 2 bases, with 22 bases between them.

This clonotype occurred a few times. CDR3 nucleotides: TGTGCCAGCAGTTCTCTCCCACAGGGGGCACGAACTGAAGCTTTCTTT. It translates to CASSSLPQGARTEAFF. The chain combines TRBV27 with TRBJ1-1; 9 bases agree with TRBD1. The CDR3 spans 16 residues. Losses at the gene ends were 4 bases for V and 5 bases for J; bases not matched to a gene: 11. From germline, CDR1 is MNHEY and CDR2 SMNVEV (reference sequence).

The chain links TRBV6-5 to TRBJ2-3; TRBD1 agrees at 9 bases. Losses at the gene ends were 3 bases for V and 3 bases for J; bases not matched to a gene: 1. Germline assignment: CDR1 MNHEY and CDR2 SVGAGI. The CDR3 has 14 amino acids. In nucleotides, the CDR3 is TGTGCCAGCAGTTATGACAGGGGGACAGATACGCAGTATTTT. It translates to CASSYDRGTDTQYF.

This chain uses TRBV20-1 with TRBJ2-5; 9 bases are a match to TRBD1. There are 14 residues in the CDR3. Germline CDR1 is DFQATT and CDR2 is SNEGSKA (reference sequence). Losses at the gene ends were 0 bases for V and 11 bases for J; bases not matched to a gene: 10. CDR3: CSARDAEQGADQYF. CDR3 DNA sequence: TGCAGTGCTAGAGATGCGGAACAGGGGGCAGATCAGTACTTC.

Comment on this clonotype: This may be a read error, as it is one base from a much larger clone. The rearrangement uses TRBV20-1 and TRBJ1-2; D is ambiguous. Germline V lookup: CDR1 DFQATT, CDR2 SNEGSKA (reference sequence). CDR3 size: 12 residues. CDR3: CSARVPSYGDTF. CDR3 nucleotides: TGCAGTGCTAGAGTCCCCTCATATGGCGACACCTTC.

This clonotype was recorded many times. The chain joins TRBV6-6 to TRBJ2-1; weak D call: TRBD2 (6 bases). V lost 6 bases and J 7 bases, leaving 13 bases between the germline ends. CDR1 is MNHNY, CDR2 SVGAGI, per germline (reference sequence). This CDR3 comprises 13 residues. The CDR3 protein is CASSRSGLNEQFF. CDR3 coding DNA: TGTGCCAGCAGCCGTAGCGGCCTAAATGAGCAGTTCTTC.

This clonotype came up a few times. This sequence joins TRBV29-1 and TRBJ2-7; the match to TRBD1 covers 7 bases. V lost 6 bases to trimming and J lost 4 bases; unmatched junction nucleotides: 9. CDR1 is SQVTM and CDR2 is ANQGSEA in the germline V gene. The CDR3 has 13 amino acids. The CDR3 nucleotides are TGCAGCGTAGCCCAACAGGGGCGATACGAGCAGTACTTC. This translates into CSVAQQGRYEQYF.

This clonotype was detected only a few times. This sequence joins TRBV3-1 and TRBJ2-1; unclear D gene. The germline V gene encodes CDR1 LGHDT and CDR2 YNNKEL (reference sequence). The CDR3 is made up of 15 amino acids. The V end was cut by 4 bases, the J end by 2 bases, with 12 bases between. This chain's CDR3 is CASSPGGVAYNEQFF. The CDR3, as DNA: TGTGCCAGCAGCCCAGGCGGAGTGGCCTACAATGAGCAGTTCTTC.

This clonotype showed up many times. The V call is TRBV12-3 or TRBV12-4, the J call TRBJ1-6; the D gene is possibly TRBD1 (6 bases). The ends were cut back, 5 bases at V and 9 bases at J, with 17 bases in the middle. The CDR3 has 15 residues. As DNA, the CDR3 is TGTGCCAGCAGTCCATCCAACATCAGGGGTTCACCCCTCCACTTT. This codes for CASSPSNIRGSPLHF.

There are a few counts of this clonotype. The chain is built from TRBV19 and TRBJ2-1; 9 positions match TRBD2. V gave up 3 bases and J gave up 7 bases; unmatched junction bases: 1. The CDR3 has 13 amino acids. CDR1 is LNHDA, CDR2 SQIVND, per germline (reference sequence). CDR3 in amino acids: CASSMLAGNEQFF. The CDR3 region has the DNA TGTGCCAGTAGTATGCTAGCGGGAAATGAGCAGTTCTTC.

This clonotype was counted between two and nine times. The J gene is TRBJ1-1, the V gene TRBV20-1, with D possibly TRBD1 on 6 matching bases. Trimming shortened V by 7 bases and J by 10 bases, and 19 bases separated the two germline ends. The CDR3 spans 12 residues. Germline CDR1 is DFQATT and CDR2 is SNEGSKA (reference sequence). The CDR3 nucleotides read TGCAGTGTCGGCAGGGGCCTGAAACCAGCTTTCTTT. Protein sequence: CSVGRGLKPAFF.

This clonotype appeared many times. The gene calls are TRBV3-1 and TRBJ1-1; D is undetermined. Germline V gene lookup returns CDR1 LGHDT and CDR2 YNNKEL (reference sequence). CDR3 length equals 15 residues. V was cut by 0 bases and J by 1 base, with 9 bases left in between. The CDR3 region is CASSQDRARNTEAFF. The CDR3 region has the DNA TGTGCCAGCAGCCAAGATAGAGCCCGGAACACTGAAGCTTTCTTT.

A single count supports this clonotype. Given a much more abundant clone one base away, this may be a read error. J is TRBJ2-5 and V is TRBV5-1; 8 nucleotides align to TRBD2. The CDR3 totals 15 residues. Germline V lookup: CDR1 SGHRS, CDR2 YFSETQ. CDR3 DNA sequence: TGCACCAGCAGCCTCGTAGCGGGACTTGTCGAGACCCAGTACTTC. Translated: CTSSLVAGLVETQYF.

This clonotype was recorded at least ten times. This chain uses TRBV12-3 or TRBV12-4 with TRBJ2-5; no firm D call. CDR3 length: 14 residues. V lost 5 bases and J 5 bases, leaving 15 bases between the germline ends. CDR3 DNA: TGTGCCAGCAGTAGCCGGACCAGCCTTGAGACCCAGTACTTC. This sequence encodes CASSSRTSLETQYF.

Concerning this clonotype: A read error may explain this, as a much larger clone is one base away. The chain uses TRBV20-1 and TRBJ2-7; possibly TRBD1 or TRBD2 for D (6 bases each). Germline CDR1 DFQATT, CDR2 SNEGSKA (reference sequence). There are 15 residues in the CDR3. The CDR3 DNA follows: TGCAGTGCTAGAAATAGCGAGGGGGGATTCTACGAGCAGCACTTC. This sequence encodes CSARNSEGGFYEQHF.

This clonotype has more than one count but fewer than ten. Written as DNA, the CDR3 is TGTGCCAGCAGCCTTATAGCGGGGAGCACAGATACGCAGTATTTT. Its protein is CASSLIAGSTDTQYF. The chain couples TRBV7-6 to TRBJ2-3, with 8 positions matching TRBD2. CDR3 size: 15 residues. Germline CDR1 SGHVS, CDR2 FNYEAQ. The V segment lost 5 bases and the J segment 0 bases; nucleotides outside the gene matches: 4.

This clonotype was observed a handful of times. This rearrangement joins TRBV15 to TRBJ2-7; D is possibly TRBD2 (5 bases). The CDR3 is 16 amino acids. V was clipped by 1 base and J by 2 bases, with 15 bases between them. CDR1 LNHNV and CDR2 YYDKDF come from the germline V gene (reference sequence). The CDR3 bases are TGTGCCACCAGCAGAGTCCGCACTAGTGTGGCCTACGAGCAGTACTTC. This encodes CATSRVRTSVAYEQYF.

The chain uses TRBV20-1 and TRBJ2-1; TRBD2 might be the D (6 bases). The CDR3 loop spans 15 amino acids. Trimming shortened V by 2 bases and J by 9 bases, and 20 bases separated the two germline ends. Germline V lookup: CDR1 DFQATT, CDR2 SNEGSKA (reference sequence). The DNA of the CDR3 is TGCAGTGCTAGACTTTATCGACTAGATGTAGGTGAGCAGTTCTTC. It encodes CSARLYRLDVGEQFF.

This chain links TRBV5-4 with TRBJ2-1; TRBD2 agrees at 11 bases. Per the germline V gene, CDR1 is SGHNT and CDR2 is YYREEE (reference sequence). V lost 7 bases and J lost 3; bases outside the gene matches: 6. The CDR3 is 15 residues long. CDR3 bases: TGTGCCAGCCAACTAGCGGGAGCACTCTACAATGAGCAGTTCTTC. Its protein is CASQLAGALYNEQFF.

This clonotype was observed at least ten times. The chain combines TRBV20-1 with TRBJ1-3; the D is unclear. Germline V gene sequence: CDR1 DFQATT, CDR2 SNEGSKA (reference sequence). With 1 base removed from V and 3 bases from J, the gap between germline ends came to 7 bases. The CDR3 spans 13 residues. CDR3 loop: CSARARLGNTIYF. In DNA, the CDR3 is TGCAGTGCTAGAGCTCGGCTTGGAAACACCATATATTTT.

The rearrangement joins TRBV5-1 to TRBJ1-3; possibly TRBD1 for D (6 bases). The germline V gene has CDR1 SGHRS and CDR2 YFSETQ. Trimming shortened V by 4 bases and J by 0 bases, and 17 bases separated the two germline ends. This CDR3 has 17 residues. The CDR3, as DNA: TGCGCCAGCAGCCTCCAGGGGACCGGATCCTCTGGAAACACCATATATTTT. Protein sequence: CASSLQGTGSSGNTIYF.

This clonotype was counted a few times. The chain couples TRBV14 to TRBJ1-6; possible D gene TRBD1, 6 bases. Trimming took off 0 bases at V and 11 bases at J, with 17 bases between the two ends. CDR3 length equals 16 residues. The V gene's germline CDR1 is SGHDN and CDR2 FVKESK. The CDR3 sequence is CASSQDGQGRRTPLHF. The CDR3 DNA reads TGTGCCAGCAGCCAAGATGGGCAGGGGAGAAGGACACCCCTCCACTTT. Looking up the rest from reference TRBV14 and TRBJ1-6 gives the full variable domain: EAGVTQFPSHSVIEKGQTVTLRCDPISGHDNLYWYRRVMGKEIKFLLHFVKESKQDESGMPNNRFLAERTGGTYSTLKVQPAELEDSGVYFCASSQDGQGRRTPLHFGNGTRLTVT.

This clonotype was picked up many times. The V gene is TRBV7-9, the J gene TRBJ2-2; 7 bases line up with TRBD1. Germline trimming cut 5 bases from V and 0 bases from J; bases unmatched to any gene: 3. Germline values: CDR1 SEHNR, CDR2 FQNEAQ (reference sequence). This CDR3 comprises 15 residues. CDR3 nucleotide sequence: TGTGCCAGCAGCCGGACAGGCGCGAACACCGGGGAGCTGTTTTTT. Translated, it gives CASSRTGANTGELFF.

There are many counts of this clonotype. The V call is TRBV20-1, the J call TRBJ2-5; 7 nucleotides line up with TRBD2. Germline-derived CDR1 and CDR2 are DFQATT and SNEGSKA (reference sequence). The CDR3 is 16 residues long. V gave up 5 bases and J gave up 0 bases; unmatched junction bases: 12. CDR3 in DNA: TGCAGTGCTCCCAATGCCCGGGACTACAACCAAGAGACCCAGTACTTC. Its translation: CSAPNARDYNQETQYF.

The V call is TRBV12-3 or TRBV12-4, the J call TRBJ1-5, with D possibly being TRBD1 (6 bases). V was cut by 3 bases and J by 8 bases, with 11 bases left in between. CDR3 length: 13 amino acids. CDR3 residues: CASSLEAGEPQHF. The CDR3 coding sequence is TGTGCCAGCAGTTTGGAAGCAGGGGAGCCCCAGCATTTT.